This is a list of T cell receptor beta chains from one sample in a study of T cell repertoires in cytomegalovirus infection. No antigens are known for them. TCRdb fed the reads into MiXCR, producing one record per CDR3 protein. The sample gives about 310,000 distinct CDR3 sequences, approximately 25% of which show up once; about 14% is in the top ten. This specimen consisted of cultured PBMCs, obtained from culture after CMV antigen stimulation. These receptors all stem from a human donor in good health (CMV status not recorded). Some clones in this sample may be carry-over from other donors' samples. Each CDR3 is given with its conserved first and last residue. A D gene is named only where the DNA matches it firmly.

15 TRBJ1-1 TRBV2 - CASSELGVANTEAFF
15 TRBJ2-3 TRBV28 - CASTTVTGGTDTQYF
14 TRBJ1-1 TRBV7-9 - CASSPLYGVSEAFF
15 TRBJ1-1 TRBV7-8 - CASSQRAAGHTEAFF
15 TRBJ2-7 TRBV27 - CASSLYPGPTYEQYF
13 TRBJ2-7 TRBV28 TRBD1 CASSPGQTYEQYF
11 TRBJ2-1 TRBV7-2 - CASSIGNEQFF
15 TRBJ2-3 TRBV7-3 - CASSLRGAGPDTQYF
15 TRBJ2-5 TRBV7-2 TRBD1 CASSSYTGDQETQYF
15 TRBJ1-1 TRBV7-9 - CASSLVAGERTEAFF
12 TRBJ2-7 TRBV6-1 - CASRVRTYEQYF
13 TRBJ2-3 TRBV27 - CASRNAGSDTQYF
15 TRBJ2-5 TRBV9 - CASSGRSSGQETQYF
17 TRBJ2-2 TRBV7-3 TRBD2 CASSLTGLAGRTGELFF
11 TRBJ2-7 TRBV20-1 - CSAETEYEQYF
14 TRBJ2-7 TRBV7-2 - CASSFGQFSYEQYF
11 TRBJ2-7 TRBV11-2 - CASSQGGEQYF
12 TRBJ1-2 TRBV2 - CASSGQNYGYTF
12 TRBJ1-1 TRBV20-1 - CSQRSGNTEAFF
12 TRBJ2-7 TRBV7-2 - CASSPPDYEQYF
12 TRBJ2-5 TRBV2 - CASDIARETQYF
17 TRBJ1-1 TRBV6-2/TRBV6-3 - CASSYSGPPGRNTEAFF
17 TRBJ2-1 TRBV7-9 TRBD2 CASSLPGLAGTYNEQFF
14 TRBJ1-4 TRBV7-2 - CASSLGRFNEKLFF
16 TRBJ2-2 TRBV5-4 TRBD2 CASSFGLGTDAGELFF
16 TRBJ2-1 TRBV18 - CASSPGGIGRRDEQFF
18 TRBJ2-3 TRBV7-3 TRBD2 CASSPLAGGGSGTDTQYF
18 TRBJ2-3 TRBV19 - CASSILRGRVQGTDTQYF
17 TRBJ1-1 TRBV5-1 - CASSLQSSQGGGTEAFF
14 TRBJ2-5 TRBV28 - CTSSLHRVQETQYF
14 TRBJ1-3 TRBV7-9 TRBD1 CASSGGTVGNTIYF
18 TRBJ2-3 TRBV4-3 TRBD1 CASSQGWQGAQSTDTQYF
17 TRBJ2-5 TRBV4-1 - CASSQALVGGGGETQYF
15 TRBJ2-2 TRBV2 TRBD1 CASREGQGRTGELFF
15 TRBJ2-2 TRBV7-2 - CASSLAGAGTGELFF
18 TRBJ2-2 TRBV7-8 TRBD2 CARLGTSGTNQGTGELFF
16 TRBJ2-7 TRBV10-3 - CAISESSTPHGYEQYF
14 TRBJ1-1 TRBV30 TRBD1 CACRTGGRNTEAFF
12 TRBJ1-1 TRBV20-1 - CSASRGETEAFF
15 TRBJ2-1 TRBV4-3 - CASSPDPSSYNEQFF
15 TRBJ2-1 TRBV7-2 TRBD2 CASSLVSSGGNEQFF
14 TRBJ2-7 TRBV7-2 - CASSPVVRAGQQYF
13 TRBJ1-2 TRBV10-3 TRBD1 CAIGQGGGYGYTF
16 TRBJ1-1 TRBV19 TRBD1 CASQGVGQGLKTEAFF
11 TRBJ2-7 TRBV7-2 - CASSLRGKQYF
12 TRBJ2-3 TRBV11-2 - CASRTRTDTQYF
12 TRBJ1-2 TRBV7-2 - CASSTANYGYTF
13 TRBJ2-5 TRBV6-1 - CASFISAEETQYF
12 TRBJ2-4 TRBV20-1 - CSARDLGDIQYF
17 TRBJ2-3 TRBV19 - CASSKAGALSSTDTQYF
15 TRBJ2-7 TRBV28 TRBD2 CASTMGGISSYEQYF
15 TRBJ2-1 TRBV2 - CASSVGPGGGNEQFF
13 TRBJ2-5 TRBV20-1 - CSARDDLVETQYF
14 TRBJ1-4 TRBV19 - CASSPGTRNEKLFF